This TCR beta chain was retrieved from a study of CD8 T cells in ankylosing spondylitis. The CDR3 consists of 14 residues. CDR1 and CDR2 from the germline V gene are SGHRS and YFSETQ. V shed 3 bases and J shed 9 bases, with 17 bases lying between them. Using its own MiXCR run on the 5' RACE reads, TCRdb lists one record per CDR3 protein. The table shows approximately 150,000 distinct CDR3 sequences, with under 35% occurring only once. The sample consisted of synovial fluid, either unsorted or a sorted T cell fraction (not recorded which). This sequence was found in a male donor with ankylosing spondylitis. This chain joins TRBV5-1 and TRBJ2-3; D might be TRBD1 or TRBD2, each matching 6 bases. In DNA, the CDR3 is TGCGCCAGCAGCTGGGGGGACACGGAGTACACGCAGTATTTT. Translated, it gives CASSWGDTEYTQYF.